The 3 T cell receptor beta chains presented below share a single source sample, sequenced in a study of T cells in Graves' hyperthyroidism and ophthalmopathy. Amplified TCR beta CDR3 regions came from RNA transcripts. First-round RT-PCR with HTBI primers amplified the TCR CDR3 region. TCRdb redid the calling of the multiplex PCR reads with MiXCR, one entry per CDR3 protein. The sample shows around 600,000 distinct CDR3 sequences, 16% of them seen only once. Sequencing was performed on blood. Source of these receptors: a woman between 40 and 55 years old with Graves' ophthalmopathy.

This clonotype was picked up many times. The rearrangement links TRBV2 to TRBJ1-1; D gene unclear. CDR1 is SNHLY and CDR2 is FYNNEI in the germline V gene. V lost 4 bases, J lost 10 bases, and 19 bases lay in between. This CDR3 has 14 residues. CDR3 bases: TGTGCCAGCAGTGGGAGTCCCCCCGGTCGAGGAGCTTTCTTT. Its protein is CASSGSPPGRGAFF.

Regarding this clonotype: Its ends do not fully match the called genes, so a read error is possible. V usage is TRBV28 and J usage is TRBJ2-3, with D maybe TRBD2 (5 bases). The CDR3 has 14 residues. The germline gives CDR1 MDHEN, CDR2 SYDVKM. In DNA, the CDR3 is TGTGCCAGCAGTTTAGGACTGCGCACAGATACGCAGTCTTTT. Translated: CASSLGLRTDTQSF.

The genes are TRBV11-2 and TRBJ1-1; TRBD1 agrees at 9 bases. V shed 2 bases, J shed 0 bases, and the junction held 7 bases outside the gene matches. This CDR3 is built from 17 residues. Germline values: CDR1 SGHAT, CDR2 FQNNGV. DNA of the CDR3: TGTGCCAGCAGCTTAATGGGGACAGGGCTAATGAACACTGAAGCTTTCTTT. Its protein product is CASSLMGTGLMNTEAFF.